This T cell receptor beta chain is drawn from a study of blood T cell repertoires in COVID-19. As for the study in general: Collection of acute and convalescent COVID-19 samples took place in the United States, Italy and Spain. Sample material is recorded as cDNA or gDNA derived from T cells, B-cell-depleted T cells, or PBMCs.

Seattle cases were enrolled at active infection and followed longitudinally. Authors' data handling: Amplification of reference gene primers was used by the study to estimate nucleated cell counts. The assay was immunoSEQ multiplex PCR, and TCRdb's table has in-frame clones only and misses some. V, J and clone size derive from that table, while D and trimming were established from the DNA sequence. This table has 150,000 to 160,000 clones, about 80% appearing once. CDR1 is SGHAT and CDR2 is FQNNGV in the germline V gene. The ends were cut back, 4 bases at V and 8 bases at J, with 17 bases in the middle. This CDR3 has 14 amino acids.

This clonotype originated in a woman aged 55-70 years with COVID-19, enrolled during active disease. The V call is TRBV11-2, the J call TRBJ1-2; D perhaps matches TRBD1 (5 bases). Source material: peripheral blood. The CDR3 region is CASSSPGRGVGYTF. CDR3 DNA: TGTGCCAGCAGCTCCCCTGGGAGGGGCGTAGGCTACACCTTC.